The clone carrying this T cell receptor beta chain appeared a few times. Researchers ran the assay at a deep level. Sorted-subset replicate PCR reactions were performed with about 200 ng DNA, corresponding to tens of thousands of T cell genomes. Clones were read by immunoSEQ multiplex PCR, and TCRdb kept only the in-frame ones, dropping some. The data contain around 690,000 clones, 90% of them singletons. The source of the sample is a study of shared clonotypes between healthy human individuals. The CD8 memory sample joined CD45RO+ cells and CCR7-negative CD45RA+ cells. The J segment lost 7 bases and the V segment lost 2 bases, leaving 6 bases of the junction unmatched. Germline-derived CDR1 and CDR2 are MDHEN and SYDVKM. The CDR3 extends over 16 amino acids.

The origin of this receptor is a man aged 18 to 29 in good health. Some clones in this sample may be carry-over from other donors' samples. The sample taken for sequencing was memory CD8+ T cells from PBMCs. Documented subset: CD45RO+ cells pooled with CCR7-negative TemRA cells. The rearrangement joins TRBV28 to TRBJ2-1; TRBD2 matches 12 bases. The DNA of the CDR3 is TGTGCCAGCAGTTTAATTGGGACTAGCGGGTATAATGAGCAGTTCTTC. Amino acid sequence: CASSLIGTSGYNEQFF.